These 17 T cell receptor beta chains were all obtained from the same sample, sequenced in a study of T cell repertoires in cytomegalovirus infection. Antigen specificity for these receptors is unknown. TCRdb reanalysed the reads using MiXCR and keeps one entry per CDR3 protein. The sample has about 130,000 distinct CDR3 sequences, about 31% seen once. The sequenced sample was CD8+ T cells from cultured PBMCs, obtained from culture after CMV antigen stimulation. The source of these receptors is a human donor in good health (CMV status not recorded). Some clones in this sample may be carry-over from other donors' samples.

This chain links TRBV4-1 with TRBJ1-4; D might be TRBD1 (6 bases). V shed 1 base and J shed 10 bases, with 10 bases lying between them. The CDR3 sequence is 13 residues long. Looked up from germline, CDR1 is MGHRA and CDR2 is YSYEKL. The CDR3 region is CASSQGKGGKLFF. The CDR3 region has the DNA TGCGCCAGCAGCCAAGGAAAAGGGGGAAAACTGTTTTTT.

The rearrangement links TRBV7-6 to TRBJ1-5; D might be TRBD1 (6 bases). Trimming cost V 2 bases and J 3 bases, with 11 bases left between them. The length of the CDR3 is 15 residues. CDR1 and CDR2 from the germline V gene are SGHVS and FNYEAQ. The CDR3 coding sequence is TGTGCCAGCAGCTTACTACAGGGAATCAATCAGCCCCAGCATTTT. This encodes CASSLLQGINQPQHF.

The rearrangement uses TRBV7-9 and TRBJ2-1; TRBD2 matches 9 bases. The junction had 7 bases not matched to a gene; V was cut back by 7 bases and J by 6 bases. CDR1 and CDR2 (germline): SEHNR, FQNEAQ (reference sequence). This CDR3 is built from 14 residues. CDR3 bases: TGTGCCAGCACCATTCTAGCGGGGCTCAATGAGCAGTTCTTC. Its protein is CASTILAGLNEQFF.

V gene TRBV7-9 combines with J gene TRBJ1-5; D gene uncertain. This CDR3 is 14 amino acids long. V dropped 5 bases and J dropped 3 bases, with 11 bases sitting between them. Germline V gene lookup returns CDR1 SEHNR and CDR2 FQNEAQ (reference sequence). CDR3 loop: CASSPRESNQPQHF. Here the CDR3 DNA reads TGTGCCAGCAGCCCCCGGGAGTCCAATCAGCCCCAGCATTTT.

The V call is TRBV11-1, the J call TRBJ2-1; 14 bases fit TRBD2. This CDR3 is 16 amino acids long. Per germline, CDR1 SGHAT and CDR2 FQDESV (reference sequence). J gave up 9 bases and V 4 bases, and 8 bases lay outside the gene matches. The CDR3 here is CASSYNPGLAGAEQFF. As DNA, the CDR3 is TGTGCCAGCAGCTACAACCCGGGACTAGCGGGGGCTGAGCAGTTCTTC.

This rearrangement joins TRBV7-2 to TRBJ2-5; D uncertain. V was cut by 2 bases and J by 3 bases, with 10 bases left in between. The germline gives CDR1 SGHTA, CDR2 FQGNSA. This CDR3 is 14 amino acids long. The CDR3 loop reads CASSLNSLEETQYF. As DNA, the CDR3 is TGTGCCAGCAGCTTAAACTCATTAGAAGAGACCCAGTACTTC.

The chain combines TRBV7-6 with TRBJ2-5, with D hard to call. The CDR3 has 14 amino acids. The germline CDR1 and CDR2 sequences are SGHVS and FNYEAQ. The V and J ends lost 1 base and 4 bases respectively, with 10 bases between them. CDR3 sequence: CASSLGPNRETQYF. CDR3 nucleotide sequence: TGTGCCAGCAGCTTAGGGCCTAACCGAGAGACCCAGTACTTC.

The J gene is TRBJ1-3, the V gene TRBV10-3; D is undetermined. The CDR3 runs 15 residues. V lost 3 bases and J 2 bases, leaving 11 bases between the germline ends. The germline V gene encodes CDR1 ENHRY and CDR2 SYGVKD. The CDR3 region is CAISEIGEAGNTIYF. In DNA form, the CDR3 reads TGTGCCATCAGTGAAATCGGGGAGGCTGGAAACACCATATATTTT.

This chain connects TRBV19 to TRBJ1-5, with D perhaps TRBD1 (5 bases). V lost 0 bases and J 9 bases, leaving 15 bases between the germline ends. This CDR3 is built from 15 residues. Germline lookup yields CDR1 LNHDA and CDR2 SQIVND (reference sequence). The CDR3 reads CASSIDDGALRPQHF. The CDR3 nucleotides are TGTGCCAGTAGTATAGATGATGGGGCCCTCAGGCCCCAGCATTTT.

The V and J genes are TRBV25-1 and TRBJ1-6, with TRBD1 identical over 7 bases. The CDR3 extends over 15 amino acids. V was pared by 4 bases and J by 13 bases, with 13 bases of the junction left unmatched. Germline-derived CDR1 and CDR2 are MGHDK and SYGVNS. The CDR3 bases are TGTGCCAGCAGTGTAGGGACAGATAAATTCTGGCCCCTCCACTTT. It encodes CASSVGTDKFWPLHF.

This chain joins TRBV7-2 and TRBJ2-7; D might be TRBD2 (6 bases). Germline CDR1 and CDR2: SGHTA and FQGNSA. The CDR3 has 15 amino acids. V was clipped by 1 base and J by 4 bases, with 14 bases between them. In DNA form, the CDR3 reads TGTGCCAGCAGCTTAGTTACGGGGGAGTGGTACGAGCAGTACTTC. This sequence encodes CASSLVTGEWYEQYF.

This clonotype has a handful of counts. J is TRBJ1-2 and V is TRBV28; 8 bases line up with TRBD1. This CDR3 is 16 amino acids long. Germline V gives CDR1 MDHEN, CDR2 SYDVKM. The junction had 8 bases not matched to a gene; V was cut back by 5 bases and J by 0 bases. CDR3 bases: TGTGCCAGCAGTCCCATGACAGGGGCTACTAACTATGGCTACACCTTC. Translating it yields CASSPMTGATNYGYTF.

This clonotype was recorded many times. CDR3 sequence: CASSLLSGTGPGNTIYF. Written as DNA, the CDR3 is TGTGCCAGCAGCTTATTAAGCGGGACAGGACCTGGAAACACCATATATTTT. This chain joins TRBV7-8 and TRBJ1-3, with 8 bases matching TRBD1. The CDR3 has 17 residues. Germline V CDR1 and CDR2: SGHVS, FQNEAQ. J gave up 2 bases and V 2 bases, and 8 bases lay outside the gene matches.

This clonotype was seen a handful of times. The genes are TRBV7-8 and TRBJ1-1; D unclear. The CDR3 has 14 amino acids. Germline V gene data show CDR1 as SGHVS and CDR2 as FQNEAQ. Trimming pared 0 bases from V and 3 bases from J, leaving 8 bases between. The chain's CDR3 is CASSLAFSDTEAFF. The CDR3 DNA is TGTGCCAGCAGCTTAGCGTTTTCCGACACTGAAGCTTTCTTT.

A few counts support this clonotype. The CDR3 reads CASTFWSSGTDTQYF. For the CDR3, the DNA is TGTGCCAGCACCTTTTGGAGTAGCGGCACAGATACGCAGTATTTT. The chain couples TRBV27 to TRBJ2-3, with D tentatively TRBD2 (5 bases). Germline CDR1 and CDR2: MNHEY and SMNVEV (reference sequence). Trimming left V 7 bases short and J 1 base short, with 15 bases between. The CDR3 runs 15 residues.

This clonotype has a handful of counts. One end of the junction does not line up with germline, which may come from a read error. The chain has TRBV9 and TRBJ2-3; 8 positions agree with TRBD2. The CDR3 is 16 residues long. Germline V gives CDR1 SGDLS, CDR2 YYNGEE. The CDR3 protein is CASSAEGGTRTDTQYF. CDR3 nucleotide sequence: TGTGCCAGCAGCGCGGAGGGAGGGACTAGGACAGATACTCAGTATTTT. Variable domain in full (rest from reference TRBV9 and TRBJ2-3): DSGVTQTPKHLITATGQRVTLRCSPRSGDLSVYWYQQSLDQGLQFLIQYYNGEERAKGNILERFSAQQFPDLHSELNLSSLELGDSALYFCASSAEGGTRTDTQYFGPGTRLTVL.

By sample fraction, this clonotype is medium-sized (0.01 to 0.1%). This chain joins TRBV7-9 and TRBJ1-1; TRBD1 matches 8 bases. V lost 4 bases to trimming and J lost 0 bases; unmatched junction nucleotides: 10. Per germline, CDR1 SEHNR and CDR2 FQNEAQ (reference sequence). CDR3 size: 17 residues. This CDR3 is CASSSHDWTGMNTEAFF. CDR3 DNA: TGTGCCAGCAGCTCCCACGATTGGACAGGGATGAACACTGAAGCTTTCTTT.